This TCR beta chain was captured by sequencing in a study of early stage breast cancer tumors. Here immunoSEQ multiplex PCR was the method, and the copy in TCRdb shows in-frame clones only, minus some. The sample consists of approximately 50,000 clones, roughly 80% of them appearing once. V shed 0 bases and J 10 bases; nucleotides not matched to a gene: 19. The germline V gene has CDR1 SGDLS and CDR2 YYNGEE. The CDR3 has 18 amino acids. The chain carries TRBV9 and TRBJ2-1; TRBD2 matches 7 bases. This TCR derives from a person in their twenties or thirties with breast cancer. Sequencing was done on a sample of blood. CDR3 loop: CASSVVAFWAGEDREQFF. CDR3 DNA sequence: TGTGCCAGCAGCGTAGTGGCCTTCTGGGCGGGAGAAGACAGAGAGCAGTTCTTC.